The rows below give T cell receptor beta chains drawn from one sample of a study of cytomegalovirus exposure and HLA in healthy donors. The repertoire was sequenced with immunoSEQ multiplex PCR; TCRdb's copy has only in-frame clones and lacks some. The listing records under 70,000 clones. Sequencing input: PBMCs. The receptors shown here come from a man aged 45-65 years in good health and CMV-seropositive. CDR3s include the opening cysteine and the closing phenylalanine or tryptophan. The order of the fields is J gene, V gene, D gene, CDR3 DNA, CDR3 protein. D genes are given only for firm matches.

TRBJ2-7 | TRBV28 | NA | TGTGCCAGCAGTTTGGGCATTACCTACGAGCAGTACTTC | CASSLGITYEQYF
TRBJ2-7 | TRBV9 | NA | TGTGCCAGCAGCGTAGAGCCCGGTCGCTGGGCCGAGCAGTACTTC | CASSVEPGRWAEQYF
TRBJ1-3 | TRBV4-1 | NA | TGCGCCAGCAGCCAAGATCGAGGGGGAAGGGACACCATATATTTT | CASSQDRGGRDTIYF
TRBJ2-3 | TRBV29-1 | TRBD2 | TGCAGCGTGCTAGCGGGGGGGCCAATAGATACGCAGTATTTT | CSVLAGGPIDTQYF
TRBJ1-2 | TRBV19 | NA | TGTGCCAGTAGTATCGACAGGCTGGGCTATGGCTACACCTTC | CASSIDRLGYGYTF
TRBJ2-1 | TRBV30 | TRBD1 | TGTGCCTGGCTTCCCTCGACAGGGCTCTCGAGCTCCGACAATGAGCAGTTCTTC | CAWLPSTGLSSSDNEQFF
TRBJ2-5 | TRBV28 | NA | TGTGCCAGCAGTTTATCAGAGGGAGTCACCCAGTACTTC | CASSLSEGVTQYF
TRBJ2-7 | TRBV5-4 | NA | TGTGCCAGCACGCCGGCCCCAGGGGGGTACGAGCAGTACTTC | CASTPAPGGYEQYF
TRBJ1-2 | TRBV5-1 | NA | TGCGCCAGCAGCCCGGGACAACCGGATGGCTACACCTTC | CASSPGQPDGYTF
TRBJ2-3 | TRBV2 | NA | TGTGCCAGCAGTCCCCAGGTCCCCACAGATACGCAGTATTTT | CASSPQVPTDTQYF
TRBJ1-5 | TRBV6-5 | NA | TGTGCCAGCAGTGCATCTGGACTTAGCGGGCAGCCCCAGCATTTT | CASSASGLSGQPQHF
TRBJ2-7 | TRBV11-2 | NA | TGTGCCAGCAGCCCCCTCTCAGGGGCCCTAGCTTCCTACGAGCAGTACTTC | CASSPLSGALASYEQYF
TRBJ1-1 | TRBV19 | NA | TGTGCCAGTAGTATAAAAGGGTACAGGGAGAACACTGAAGCTTTCTTT | CASSIKGYRENTEAFF
TRBJ1-6 | TRBV9 | NA | NA | CASSWGQGNSPPHF
TRBJ2-1 | TRBV4-3 | TRBD2 | TGCGCCAGCAGCCAAGCACGATCTAGCGGGGGAGTAAATGAGCAGTTCTTC | CASSQARSSGGVNEQFF
TRBJ2-3 | TRBV6-5 | TRBD1 | TGTGCCAGCAGTTCCGGGACAGGGAAAGATACGCAGTATTTT | CASSSGTGKDTQYF
TRBJ1-2 | TRBV5-1 | TRBD1 | TGCGCCAGCAGGGCCGGGACAGGGGGCTATGGCTACACCTTC | CASRAGTGGYGYTF
TRBJ1-1 | TRBV19 | NA | TGTGCCAGTAGTAGAGATTCCGGGAGGCCTGAAGCTTTCTTT | CASSRDSGRPEAFF
TRBJ2-7 | TRBV7-2 | TRBD2 | TGTGCCAGCAGCCCTACTAGCGGGAGCCACGAGCAGTACTTC | CASSPTSGSHEQYF
TRBJ2-3 | TRBV7-8 | NA | TGTGCCAGCAGCTTACTGACAGATACGCAGTATTTT | CASSLLTDTQYF
TRBJ2-5 | TRBV5-4 | NA | TGTGCCAGCAGCTTGGCCGGCAGGGTGGCCCAGTACTTC | CASSLAGRVAQYF
TRBJ1-2 | TRBV5-1 | NA | TGCGCCAGCACCCGGAACACAGGAGATCATGGCTACACCTTC | CASTRNTGDHGYTF
TRBJ2-1 | TRBV4-1 | NA | TGTGCCAGCACTACGACAGACAGCTCCTACAATGAGCAGTTCTTC | CASTTTDSSYNEQFF
TRBJ2-7 | TRBV18 | TRBD1 | TGTGCCAGCGCACGACAGGGGGCGGGGGGCCCCTACGAGCAGTACTTC | CASARQGAGGPYEQYF
TRBJ1-1 | TRBV2 | NA | TGTGCCAGCAGTGAAAGTCGGCCAGGGTGGGGGAACACTGAAGCTTTCTTT | CASSESRPGWGNTEAFF
TRBJ2-7 | TRBV30 | TRBD2 | TGTGCCTGGAGGCGCGGGGAGGGGTCCTACGAGCAGTACTTC | CAWRRGEGSYEQYF
TRBJ1-4 | TRBV30 | NA | TGTGCCTGGAGGCCAGGGCGGACTGAAAAACTGTTTTTT | CAWRPGRTEKLFF
TRBJ2-2 | TRBV28 | NA | TGTGCCAGCAGTTTACGCACCGGGGAGCTGTTTTTT | CASSLRTGELFF
TRBJ1-2 | TRBV5-1 | TRBD1 | TGCGCCAGCAGCCCCGACAGGGGCGGCTATGGCTACACCTTC | CASSPDRGGYGYTF
TRBJ1-1 | TRBV5-4 | NA | TGTGCCAGCAGTCAGGACAGTCCTGAAGCTTTCTTT | CASSQDSPEAFF
TRBJ2-3 | TRBV27 | NA | TGTGCCAGCAGTTTGCTAGGTATCACAGATACGCAGTATTTT | CASSLLGITDTQYF
TRBJ1-5 | TRBV19 | NA | TGTGCCAGTAGTACCGACAGGTCGTCGAATCAGCCCCAGCATTTT | CASSTDRSSNQPQHF
TRBJ2-7 | TRBV4-1 | TRBD2 | TGCGCCAGCAGCCAAGATCGGCTAGCGGATCCCTACGAGCAGTACTTC | CASSQDRLADPYEQYF
TRBJ1-2 | TRBV5-6 | NA | TGTGCCAGCAGCTTGGAAGGGGTCGGCTATGGCTACACCTTC | CASSLEGVGYGYTF
TRBJ1-4 | TRBV4-2 | NA | TGTGCCAGCAGCCCCCGGGGAGCAACTAATGAAAAACTGTTTTTT | CASSPRGATNEKLFF
TRBJ2-7 | TRBV6-5 | TRBD1 | TGTGCCAGCAGGCGACAGGGGTGGGAGCAGTACTTC | CASRRQGWEQYF
TRBJ2-1 | TRBV7-9 | TRBD2 | TGTGCCAGCAGCTTAGACCCGCTAGCGGTTGAGCAGTTCTTC | CASSLDPLAVEQFF
TRBJ2-7 | TRBV5-1 | TRBD1 | TGCGCCAGCAGCTTGGGGGCAACGGGACAGCGCTCCTACGAGCAGTACTTC | CASSLGATGQRSYEQYF
TRBJ1-5 | TRBV27 | NA | TGTGCCAGCAGCCCCTACCCGGGCAATCAGCCCCAGCATTTT | CASSPYPGNQPQHF
TRBJ1-2 | TRBV5-4 | NA | TGTGCCAGCAGCTTGGGACAGCCAAACTATGGCTACACCTTC | CASSLGQPNYGYTF
TRBJ2-7 | TRBV5-4 | TRBD2 | TGTGCCAGCAGCTCGGGGACTAGCGGGGGGGCGGGTGAGCAGTACTTC | CASSSGTSGGAGEQYF
TRBJ1-1 | TRBV6-6 | TRBD1 | TGTGCCAGCATTAGGGGACAGGGGAACACTGAAGCTTTCTTT | CASIRGQGNTEAFF